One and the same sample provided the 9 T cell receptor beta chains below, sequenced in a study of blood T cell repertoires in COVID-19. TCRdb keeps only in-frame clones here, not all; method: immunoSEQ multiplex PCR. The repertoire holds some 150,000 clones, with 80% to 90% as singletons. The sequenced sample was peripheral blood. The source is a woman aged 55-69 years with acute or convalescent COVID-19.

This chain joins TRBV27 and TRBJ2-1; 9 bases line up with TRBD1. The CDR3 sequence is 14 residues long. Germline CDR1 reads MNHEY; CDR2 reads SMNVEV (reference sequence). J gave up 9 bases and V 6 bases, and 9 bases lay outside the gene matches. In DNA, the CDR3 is TGTGCCAGCAGAGGGACAGGGAGGATCGGTGAGCAGTTCTTC. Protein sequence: CASRGTGRIGEQFF.

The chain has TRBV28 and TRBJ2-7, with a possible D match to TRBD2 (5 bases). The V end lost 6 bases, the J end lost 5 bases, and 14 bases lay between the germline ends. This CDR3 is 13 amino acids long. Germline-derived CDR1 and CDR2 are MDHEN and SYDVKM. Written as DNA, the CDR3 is TGTGCCAGCAGGAGGAAGGGAGTGCACGAGCAGTACTTC. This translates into CASRRKGVHEQYF.

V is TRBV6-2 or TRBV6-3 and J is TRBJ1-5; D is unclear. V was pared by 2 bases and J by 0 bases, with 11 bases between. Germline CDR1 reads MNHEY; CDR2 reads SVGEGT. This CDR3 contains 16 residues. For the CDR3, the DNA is TGTGCCAGCAGTTACATCCTGGCCCATAGCAATCAGCCCCAGCATTTT. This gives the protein CASSYILAHSNQPQHF.

The chain's CDR3 is CATLDRQNTGELFF. DNA for the CDR3: TGTGCCACCTTAGACAGACAGAACACCGGGGAGCTGTTTTTT. V and J are TRBV10-3 and TRBJ2-2; the D gene is possibly TRBD1 (5 bases). The CDR3 is 14 residues long. With 10 bases removed from V and 1 base from J, the gap between germline ends came to 13 bases. CDR1 is ENHRY, CDR2 SYGVKD, per germline.

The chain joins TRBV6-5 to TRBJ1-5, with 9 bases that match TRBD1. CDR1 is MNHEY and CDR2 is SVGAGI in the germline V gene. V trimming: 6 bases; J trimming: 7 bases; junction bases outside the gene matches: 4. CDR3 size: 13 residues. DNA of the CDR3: TGTGCCAGCAGCCGGACAGGGGACCAGCCCCAGCATTTT. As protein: CASSRTGDQPQHF.

The CDR3 DNA reads as TGTGCCAGCAGTCAAATCCCCGGGACTGATTCAAACTATGGCTACACCTTC. Amino acids: CASSQIPGTDSNYGYTF. The chain combines TRBV25-1 with TRBJ1-2, with D perhaps TRBD1 (5 bases). The ends were cut back, 5 bases at V and 2 bases at J, with 21 bases in the middle. From germline, CDR1 is MGHDK and CDR2 SYGVNS. This CDR3 has 17 residues.

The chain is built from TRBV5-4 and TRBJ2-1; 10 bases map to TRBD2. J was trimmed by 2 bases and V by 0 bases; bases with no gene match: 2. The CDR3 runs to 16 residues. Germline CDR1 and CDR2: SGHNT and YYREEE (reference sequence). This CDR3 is CASSLGSGGAYNEQFF. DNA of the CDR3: TGTGCCAGCAGCTTGGGAAGCGGGGGGGCCTACAATGAGCAGTTCTTC.

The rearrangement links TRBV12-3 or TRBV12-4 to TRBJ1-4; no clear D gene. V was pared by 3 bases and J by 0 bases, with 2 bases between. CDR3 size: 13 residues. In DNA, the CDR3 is TGTGCCAGCAGTTTTACAACTAATGAAAAACTGTTTTTT. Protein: CASSFTTNEKLFF.

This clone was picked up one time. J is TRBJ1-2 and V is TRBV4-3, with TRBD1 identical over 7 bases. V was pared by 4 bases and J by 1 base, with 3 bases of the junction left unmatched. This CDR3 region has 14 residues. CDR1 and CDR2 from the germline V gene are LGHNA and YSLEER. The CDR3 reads CASSPGTVNYGYTF. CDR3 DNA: TGCGCCAGCAGCCCTGGGACAGTTAACTATGGCTACACCTTC.